Listed below are T cell receptor beta chains from one sample, sequenced in a study of T cells after yellow fever vaccination. TCRdb processed the 5' RACE reads anew with MiXCR; each CDR3 protein has one entry. Of a few hundred thousand distinct CDR3 sequences listed, around 8.1% were seen once; the top ten hold approximately 16%. The source was PBMCs, collected around 45 days after the first yellow fever vaccination. These receptors were taken from a man younger than 30 who received the YFV17D yellow fever vaccine. Each CDR3 is given with its conserved first and last residue. D genes are given only for firm matches.

NA,TRBV18,TRBJ2-4,CASSPDLAKNIQYF
NA,TRBV18,TRBJ1-4,CASSPRSGGEKLFF
NA,TRBV7-3,TRBJ2-2,CASSLNAGELFF
TRBD2,TRBV7-6,TRBJ2-1,CASSLAWGGSYNEQFF
TRBD2,TRBV20-1,TRBJ2-1,CSARPGTSGGIYEQFF
TRBD1,TRBV7-3,TRBJ2-6,CASSGRDSSGANVLTF
TRBD2,TRBV9,TRBJ2-1,CASSVGSGGVYNEQFF
TRBD1,TRBV6-2/TRBV6-3,TRBJ2-1,CASSTRDRNYNEQFF
NA,TRBV7-2,TRBJ2-1,CASSWANEQFF
NA,TRBV25-1,TRBJ1-6,CASSDPTALSSYNSPLHF
NA,TRBV12-5,TRBJ2-7,CASGLSPAYEQYF
NA,TRBV4-3,TRBJ1-4,CASSQGPANEKLFF
TRBD2,TRBV11-2,TRBJ2-7,CASGTSGGVYEQYF
TRBD2,TRBV5-5,TRBJ2-5,CASSLGATSGGQETQYF
NA,TRBV5-1,TRBJ1-4,CATSKGGIDEKLFF
NA,TRBV12-3/TRBV12-4,TRBJ1-5,CASSSRDQPQHF
NA,TRBV5-1,TRBJ1-2,CASSLTDHYGYTF
NA,TRBV4-3,TRBJ1-2,CASSHGGSPTNYGYTF
NA,TRBV20-1,TRBJ2-7,CSASGSLAQYF
TRBD2,TRBV7-8,TRBJ2-1,CASSTRLAGETDEQFF
NA,TRBV4-3,TRBJ2-4,CASSQGSRGSEVQYF
NA,TRBV7-2,TRBJ2-4,CASSLGSGSVFQYF
NA,TRBV28,TRBJ2-5,CASSSRLVQETQYF
NA,TRBV6-5,TRBJ1-1,CASSYSSYHPPDTEAFF
TRBD1,TRBV6-2/TRBV6-3,TRBJ1-5,CASSYWGQINQPQHF
TRBD2,TRBV5-1,TRBJ2-3,CASSSGTSGSGTDTQYF
NA,TRBV4-1,TRBJ2-7,CASSQGSQGYEQYF
NA,TRBV30,TRBJ1-2,CAWSVQSYGYTF